These 5 T cell receptor beta chains share one sample of origin, sequenced in a study of read filtering for tumor transcriptome and immune sequencing. From 300 to 450 ng of RNA, a library with molecular barcoded alpha/delta and beta/gamma adaptors was made. TCRdb reprocessed the reads with MiXCR, giving one entry per CDR3 protein. The sample lists about 460 distinct CDR3 sequences, 83% seen once, with around a fifth in the top ten. The specimen sequenced was a population of CD138-negative cells sorted from bone marrow. The origin of the receptors is a donor at least 40 years old with multiple myeloma. This table probably holds off-target reads from a library built for another chain.

The chain is built from TRBV6-5 and TRBJ2-1, with D possibly TRBD1 on 6 matching bases. Between the trimmed V and J ends, which lost 6 bases and 4 bases, there was a span of 10 bases. The CDR3 loop spans 13 amino acids. Germline V gives CDR1 MNHEY, CDR2 SVGAGI. CDR3 sequence (DNA): TGTGCCAGCAGCCGACAGGAGTACAATGAGCAGTTCTTC. Its protein is CASSRQEYNEQFF.

This CDR3 is CSAPAYNEQFF. The CDR3 nucleotides are TGCAGTGCTCCAGCGTACAATGAGCAGTTCTTC. The chain links TRBV20-1 to TRBJ2-1, with D unresolved. CDR1 DFQATT and CDR2 SNEGSKA come from the germline V gene (reference sequence). This CDR3 is built from 11 residues. Trimming shortened V by 5 bases and J by 4 bases, and 6 bases separated the two germline ends.

V is TRBV4-1 and J is TRBJ2-1; D perhaps matches TRBD2 (6 bases). Germline V lookup: CDR1 MGHRA, CDR2 YSYEKL. V lost 0 bases and J 9 bases, leaving 12 bases between the germline ends. The CDR3 consists of 14 residues. CDR3 bases: TGCGCCAGCAGCCAAGAAACCCAGGGAGGTGAGCAGTTCTTC. It specifies CASSQETQGGEQFF.

The V gene is TRBV28, the J gene TRBJ2-7; D unclear. Looked up from germline, CDR1 is MDHEN and CDR2 is SYDVKM. The CDR3 contains 12 residues. The germline V and J ends were trimmed by 5 bases and 6 bases, with 11 bases remaining between them. CDR3 DNA: TGTGCCAGCAGTCGAGGTTTGGTCGAGCAGTACTTC. Residues: CASSRGLVEQYF. Supplemented by reference TRBV28 and TRBJ2-7, the full variable domain reads DVKVTQSSRYLVKRTGEKVFLECVQDMDHENMFWYRQDPGLGLRLIYFSYDVKMKEKGDIPEGYSVSREKKERFSLILESASTNQTSMYLCASSRGLVEQYFGPGTRLTVT.

The rearrangement joins TRBV20-1 to TRBJ2-3; weak D call: TRBD1 (6 bases). The CDR3 length is 14 residues. Germline CDR1 DFQATT, CDR2 SNEGSKA (reference sequence). V shed 5 bases and J shed 6 bases, with 18 bases lying between them. The CDR3 loop is CSAPRNRAEDTQYF. The CDR3, as DNA: TGCAGTGCTCCCCGGAACAGGGCGGAGGATACGCAGTATTTT.